This T cell receptor beta chain was recovered during a study of blood T cell repertoires in COVID-19. Per the original data handling: From reference gene primer amplification, estimates of nucleated cell counts were derived. Libraries were prepared by immunoSEQ multiplex PCR; TCRdb keeps only in-frame clonotypes and omits some of them. That table is the source of V, J and clone size, and D and trimming were worked out from the DNA. In the table there are 50,000 to 65,000 clones, around four fifths of which are singletons. V lost 11 bases and J 0 bases, leaving 12 bases between the germline ends. This CDR3 region has 13 residues. CDR1 and CDR2 from the germline V gene are ENHRY and SYGVKD.

Sequenced material: peripheral blood. The rearrangement uses TRBV10-3 and TRBJ2-3; D is unresolved. This TCR was recovered from a human donor in a cohort sampled during active COVID-19. CDR3 amino acids: CASQVGSTDTQYF. In DNA form, the CDR3 reads TGTGCCTCCCAGGTGGGTAGCACAGATACGCAGTATTTT.